One and the same sample provided the 9 T cell receptor beta chains below, sequenced in a study of neurological immune-mediated disorders. TCRdb fed the 5' RACE reads into MiXCR, producing one record per CDR3 protein. The sample consists of 20,000 to 25,000 distinct CDR3 sequences, about 10% of them appearing once. Sequencing input: PBMCs. These receptor sequences come from a woman in her sixties with HTLV-1-associated myelopathy (HAM/TSP).

The table lists this clonotype with many counts. The CDR3 nucleotides read TGCAGTGCTAGAGATAGGCATTTGAACACTGAAGCTTTCTTT. Amino acids: CSARDRHLNTEAFF. The rearrangement uses TRBV20-1 and TRBJ1-1; D unclear. This CDR3 spans 14 amino acids. Trimming removed 0 bases from V and 0 bases from J, with 8 bases in between. Germline V gene sequence: CDR1 DFQATT, CDR2 SNEGSKA (reference sequence).

This clonotype was found many times. The J gene is TRBJ2-2, the V gene TRBV20-1; 9 bases agree with TRBD1. The J segment lost 4 bases and the V segment lost 5 bases, leaving 11 bases of the junction unmatched. The CDR3 is 16 amino acids. Per the germline V gene, CDR1 is DFQATT and CDR2 is SNEGSKA (reference sequence). The CDR3 nucleotides read TGCAGTGCTCTGGGACGGGACAGGGTTGTCACCGGGGAGCTGTTTTTT. This codes for CSALGRDRVVTGELFF.

This clonotype was counted at least ten times. This rearrangement joins TRBV20-1 to TRBJ1-2, with D possibly TRBD1 on 5 matching bases. This CDR3 comprises 13 residues. The germline V gene has CDR1 DFQATT and CDR2 SNEGSKA (reference sequence). V was cut by 1 base and J by 3 bases, with 9 bases left in between. The CDR3 DNA sequence: TGCAGTGCTAGAGGGCGGGGGGACTATGGCTACACCTTC. Amino acids: CSARGRGDYGYTF.

This clonotype was found a few times. This chain uses TRBV10-3 with TRBJ2-2; D is unclear. V was trimmed by 6 bases and J by 8 bases, leaving 10 bases between them. This CDR3 has 12 amino acids. Per germline, CDR1 ENHRY and CDR2 SYGVKD. As DNA, the CDR3 is TGTGCCATCAGACCGGTTGGAGGGGAGCTGTTTTTT. It is translated as CAIRPVGGELFF.

Ten or more counts support this clonotype. This rearrangement joins TRBV5-1 to TRBJ1-4, with D tentatively TRBD1 (5 bases). Trimming took off 0 bases at V and 5 bases at J, with 8 bases between the two ends. Germline loops: CDR1 SGHRS, CDR2 YFSETQ. The CDR3 spans 14 residues. The CDR3: CASSLEGRNEKLFF. Written as DNA, the CDR3 is TGCGCCAGCAGCTTGGAGGGACGGAATGAAAAACTGTTTTTT.

This clonotype was detected ten times or more. V gene TRBV15 combines with J gene TRBJ1-1; 8 nucleotides align to TRBD1. Germline V gene sequence: CDR1 LNHNV, CDR2 YYDKDF (reference sequence). CDR3 length: 17 amino acids. V lost 4 bases to trimming and J lost 5 bases; unmatched junction nucleotides: 15. For the CDR3, the DNA is TGTGCCACCAGCAACCACAGGGGGGTTTTTTTGGGAACTGAAGCTTTCTTT. Translated, it gives CATSNHRGVFLGTEAFF. The full variable domain, rest sourced from reference TRBV15 and TRBJ1-1, is DAMVIQNPRYQVTQFGKPVTLSCSQTLNHNVMYWYQQKSSQAPKLLFHYYDKDFNNEADTPDNFQSRRPNTSFCFLDIRSPGLGDTAMYLCATSNHRGVFLGTEAFFGQGTRLTVV.

This clonotype has a count of ten or more. The chain is built from TRBV6-9 and TRBJ1-5; no firm D call. Trimming took 2 bases from V and 6 from J, leaving 8 bases between them. The CDR3 runs to 13 residues. From germline, CDR1 is MNHGY and CDR2 SVAAGI. Written as DNA, the CDR3 is TGTGCCAGCAGTTATCAGGCTCGTCAGCCCCAGCATTTT. Protein sequence: CASSYQARQPQHF.

This clonotype was detected ten times or more. The CDR3, as DNA: TGTGCCAGCAGTTACCTTGGGGATGAGCAGTTCTTC. Translated: CASSYLGDEQFF. This chain joins TRBV6-6 and TRBJ2-1; D is ambiguous. Trimming stripped 2 bases from V and 8 bases from J, with 7 bases between. In germline, CDR1 is MNHNY, CDR2 SVGAGI (reference sequence). The length of the CDR3 is 12 residues.

This clonotype has ten or more counts. The J gene is TRBJ1-1, the V gene TRBV12-3 or TRBV12-4; 9 bases align to TRBD1. This CDR3 has 15 residues. Germline trimming cut 4 bases from V and 4 bases from J; bases unmatched to any gene: 7. This chain's CDR3 is CASSSPGQGFTEAFF. CDR3 DNA sequence: TGTGCCAGCAGTTCTCCGGGACAGGGTTTCACTGAAGCTTTCTTT.